This record concerns one T cell receptor beta chain sequence. What it recognizes is unknown. This record comes from a study of regulatory T cells. Study-wide points: In CD3G-deficient patients, conventional CD4+ T cells were enriched for hydrophobic CDR3 residues at positions 6 and 7. Skewed V and J usage and few unique V-J pairs marked patient repertoires, most in Tregs.

Germline V CDR1 and CDR2: MDHEN, SYDVKM. The CDR3 is 14 residues long. J lost 6 bases, V lost 6 bases, and 8 bases had no gene match. The primer mix had 52 TRBV and 13 TRBJ primers. This table comes from immunoSEQ multiplex PCR, and its TCRdb copy is limited to in-frame clones, with some not included. This sample yields around 29,000 clones, of which 93% are seen a single time; about 1% belongs to the top ten. Patients aged 2 to 39 years had fewer naive and more memory CD4+ and CD8+ T cells. The chain uses TRBV28 and TRBJ2-1; 7 bases are a match to TRBD2. The sequence came from a child under 10 years old with CD3G deficiency. The sequenced sample was conventional CD4+ T cells sorted from blood. The CDR3 reads CASRARREGNEQFF. The DNA for the CDR3 is TGTGCCAGCAGAGCGAGAAGGGAGGGCAATGAGCAGTTCTTC.